This T cell receptor beta chain was observed in a study of response to subunit inactivated influenza vaccine. TCRdb itself ran the RT-PCR reads through MiXCR, one entry per CDR3 protein. This sample carries approximately 310,000 distinct CDR3 sequences, about a fifth of them seen once, and the ten largest clones take roughly 10%. The germline V and J ends were trimmed by 3 bases and 1 base, with 10 bases remaining between them. This CDR3 is 15 amino acids long. Germline V CDR1 and CDR2: KGHSH, LQKENI. The chain is built from TRBV18 and TRBJ2-1; D may be TRBD2 (6 bases). This sequence originates from a man between 50 and 70 years old who received an inactivated influenza vaccine. The material was PBMCs from blood, obtained 21 months after vaccination. CDR3 sequence reads: CASSPRLESYNEQFF. CDR3 in DNA: TGTGCCAGCTCACCTAGACTAGAATCCTACAATGAGCAGTTCTTC. Using reference TRBV18 and TRBJ2-1 for the parts outside the CDR3, the full variable domain is NAGVMQNPRHLVRRRGQEARLRCSPMKGHSHVYWYRQLPEEGLKFMVYLQKENIIDESGMPKERFSAEFPKEGPSILRIQQVVRGDSAAYFCASSPRLESYNEQFFGPGTRLTVL.